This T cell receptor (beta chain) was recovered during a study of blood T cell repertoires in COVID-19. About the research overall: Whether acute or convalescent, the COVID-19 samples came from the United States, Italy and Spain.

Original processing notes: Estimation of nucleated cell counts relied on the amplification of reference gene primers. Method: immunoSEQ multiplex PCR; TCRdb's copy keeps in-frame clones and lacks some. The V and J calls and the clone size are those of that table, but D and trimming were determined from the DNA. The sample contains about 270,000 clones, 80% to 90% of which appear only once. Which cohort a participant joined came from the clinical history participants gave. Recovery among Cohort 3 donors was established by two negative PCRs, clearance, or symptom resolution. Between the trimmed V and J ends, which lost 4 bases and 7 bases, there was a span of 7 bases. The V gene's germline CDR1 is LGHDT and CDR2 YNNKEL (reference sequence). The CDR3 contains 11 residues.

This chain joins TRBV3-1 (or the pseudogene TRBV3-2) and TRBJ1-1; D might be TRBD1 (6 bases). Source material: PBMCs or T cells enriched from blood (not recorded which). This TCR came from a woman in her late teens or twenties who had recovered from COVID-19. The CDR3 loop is CASSLRGEAFF. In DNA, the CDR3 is TGTGCCAGCAGCCTCAGGGGTGAAGCTTTCTTT.